Listed below are T cell receptor beta chains from one sample, sequenced in a study of cytomegalovirus exposure and HLA in healthy donors. Profiled with immunoSEQ multiplex PCR; TCRdb holds only in-frame clones, not every one. The table has under 200,000 clones, roughly 71% seen once. Sequencing input: PBMCs. Receptor source: a male donor in good health and CMV-seropositive. Both conserved end residues are part of each CDR3. D genes are given only for firm matches. Clone size is not always given. Where it is, it says once, few, many or a class for expanded clones.

>TRBV19|TRBD1|few|TRBJ1-2
TGTGCCAGTAGTACCACTGGACAGGGCGGCTCTGGCTACACCTTC
CASSTTGQGGSGYTF
>TRBV2|NA|NA|TRBJ1-1
TGTGCCAGCAGTGACGGGCGGGTAACGAGGAACACTGAAGCTTTCTTT
CASSDGRVTRNTEAFF
>TRBV7-8|TRBD2|NA|TRBJ2-1
TGTGCCAGCAGCTTAGCGAGACTAGCGGGGGCCTGGCGGGGAGGTGAGCAGTTCTTC
CASSLARLAGAWRGGEQFF
>TRBV5-1|TRBD1|once|TRBJ2-2
TGCGCCAGCAGCTTGAATGGACAGGGATCGAACACCGGGGAGCTGTTTTTT
CASSLNGQGSNTGELFF
>TRBV13|TRBD2|NA|TRBJ2-5
TGTGCCAGCAGCTTGGGGACTAGCGGGGGCCCCCAGTACTTC
CASSLGTSGGPQYF
>TRBV30|NA|NA|TRBJ1-2
TGTGCCTTACAGGGTAGAGATGGATACTATGGCTACACCTTC
CALQGRDGYYGYTF
>TRBV15|NA|NA|TRBJ2-1
TGTGCCACCACGGGGGAAGCCTACAATGAGCAGTTCTTC
CATTGEAYNEQFF
>TRBV7-9|NA|NA|TRBJ1-1
TGTGCCAGCAGCTTAACGACAGCTACACTTGAAGCTTTCTTT
CASSLTTATLEAFF
>TRBV4-1|TRBD2|once|TRBJ2-2
TGCGCCAGCAGCCAAGAGGGACTACCAGTGGCCGGGGAGCTGTTTTTT
CASSQEGLPVAGELFF
>TRBV4-2|NA|NA|TRBJ2-7
TGTGCCAGCAGCCAACTCCCCGGCTCCTACGAGCAGTACTTC
CASSQLPGSYEQYF
>TRBV7-6|NA|NA|TRBJ2-7
TGTGCCAGCAGCGGCGGGGGCGGGGGAGTGTACGAGCAGTACTTC
CASSGGGGGVYEQYF
>TRBV4-1|NA|NA|TRBJ1-1
TGCGCCAGCAGCCATAGTCAGAACACTGAAGCTTTCTTT
CASSHSQNTEAFF
>TRBV5-1|NA|few|TRBJ1-1
TGCGCCAGCAGCTTTTCGGGGAGTGACACTGAAGCTTTCTTT
CASSFSGSDTEAFF
>TRBV7-9|TRBD1|once|TRBJ2-7
TGTGCCAGCAGATCCGGGACAGATAGCTCCTACGAGCAGTACTTC
CASRSGTDSSYEQYF
>TRBV27|TRBD1|NA|TRBJ2-1
TGTGCCAGCAGTCCGGGACAGGGCGCCTCATTAAGCTCCTACAATGAGCAGTTCTTC
CASSPGQGASLSSYNEQFF
>TRBV19|TRBD2|NA|TRBJ2-7
TGTGCCAGTAGTATATCCCGGACTAGCGGGTTACCGACCTACGAGCAGTACTTC
CASSISRTSGLPTYEQYF
>TRBV30|TRBD1|NA|TRBJ2-1
TGTGCCTGGAGTGCCGGGACAGTCAACAATGAGCAGTTCTTC
CAWSAGTVNNEQFF
>TRBV5-4|NA|NA|TRBJ1-4
TGTGCCAGCAGCTTTCGGGACTCTGAAAAACTGTTTTTT
CASSFRDSEKLFF
>TRBV4-1|NA|once|TRBJ1-2
TGCGCCAGCAGCCCCGCCCGGGGTGACTATGGCTACACCTTC
CASSPARGDYGYTF
>TRBV5-1|NA|NA|TRBJ2-2
TGCGCCAGCAGCTCCAGGGCCTATGGCACCGGGGAGCTGTTTTTT
CASSSRAYGTGELFF
>TRBV2|NA|NA|TRBJ2-7
TGTGCCAGCAGTTACGACAGGGAGGCCTACGAGCAGTACTTC
CASSYDREAYEQYF
>TRBV6-5|NA|NA|TRBJ2-7
TGTGCCAGCGGGGGCACTACCTACGAGCAGTACTTC
CASGGTTYEQYF
>TRBV7-8|TRBD2|NA|TRBJ2-5
TGTGCCAGCAGGTTCTCTAGCGGGGGGGCCCCAGGGACCCAGTACTTC
CASRFSSGGAPGTQYF
>TRBV6-5|NA|NA|TRBJ2-3
TGTGCCAGCTCCAGAGGGGGGGAACTCACAGATACGCAGTATTTT
CASSRGGELTDTQYF
>TRBV11-1|NA|NA|TRBJ1-2
TGTGCCAGCAGCCTACAGGGTGGCTATGGCTACACCTTC
CASSLQGGYGYTF
>TRBV6-5|NA|few|TRBJ1-2
TGTGCCAGCAGTTACTCGAGGCAGCCTAACTATGGCTACACCTTC
CASSYSRQPNYGYTF
>TRBV7-3|TRBD2|NA|TRBJ2-2
TGTGCCAGCAGCCTTACAGGTCTAGCGGGGAACACCGGGGAGCTGTTTTTT
CASSLTGLAGNTGELFF
>TRBV25-1|NA|NA|TRBJ1-3
TGTGCCAGCAGTGATACCGGGTCCCCTGGAAACACCATATATTTT
CASSDTGSPGNTIYF
>TRBV2|TRBD1|NA|TRBJ1-5
TGTGCCAGCGGACAGGGGGCGGAACAGCCCCAGCATTTT
CASGQGAEQPQHF
>TRBV4-3|TRBD1|NA|TRBJ2-2
TGCGCCAGCAGCCAAGATCGTTTAGGGGACAGCTACACCGGGGAGCTGTTTTTT
CASSQDRLGDSYTGELFF
>TRBV7-9|NA|NA|TRBJ1-1
TGTGCCAGCAGCTTAGGTAAAAACACTGAAGCTTTCTTT
CASSLGKNTEAFF
>TRBV4-1|NA|NA|TRBJ2-5
TGCGCCAGCAGCCAAGTCCCCAGGGAGACCCAGTACTTC
CASSQVPRETQYF
>TRBV5-1|NA|NA|TRBJ1-1
TGCGCCAGCAGCCATGGGACACCGAACACTGAAGCTTTCTTT
CASSHGTPNTEAFF
>TRBV6-4|TRBD2|NA|TRBJ2-3
TGTGCCAGCAGTGACGGACTAGCGGGGGGTACAGATACGCAGTATTTT
CASSDGLAGGTDTQYF